The 17 T cell receptor beta chains in this list originate from one sample, sequenced in a study of blood T cell repertoires in COVID-19. Using immunoSEQ multiplex PCR, the repertoire was profiled, and TCRdb retains in-frame clones only, with some absent. The repertoire holds approximately 110,000 clones, with about 85% as singletons. Sequences were obtained from peripheral blood. The source of these receptors is a woman older than 75 with COVID-19, enrolled during active disease.

The sample holds a few counts of this clone. The chain has TRBV28 and TRBJ2-7; possible D gene TRBD1, 6 bases. Trimming took 5 bases from V and 0 from J, leaving 14 bases between them. CDR3 length equals 15 residues. Germline V lookup: CDR1 MDHEN, CDR2 SYDVKM. The CDR3 protein is CASSTRQAFSYEQYF. The CDR3 DNA reads as TGTGCCAGCAGTACCCGACAGGCTTTCTCCTACGAGCAGTACTTC. The whole variable domain, filled in from reference TRBV28 and TRBJ2-7, reads DVKVTQSSRYLVKRTGEKVFLECVQDMDHENMFWYRQDPGLGLRLIYFSYDVKMKEKGDIPEGYSVSREKKERFSLILESASTNQTSMYLCASSTRQAFSYEQYFGPGTRLTVT.

The chain couples TRBV7-9 to TRBJ2-6, with 7 nucleotides matching TRBD2. Losses at the gene ends were 6 bases for V and 2 bases for J; bases not matched to a gene: 4. This CDR3 spans 15 amino acids. Germline assignment: CDR1 SEHNR and CDR2 FQNEAQ (reference sequence). The CDR3 region has the DNA TGTGCCAGCAGGTTTGCGGGGGCTGGGGCCAACGTCCTGACTTTC. This encodes CASRFAGAGANVLTF.

The genes are TRBV7-9 and TRBJ1-1; weak D call: TRBD1 (5 bases). CDR3 length: 17 amino acids. Trimming pared 1 base from V and 6 bases from J, leaving 21 bases between. The germline gives CDR1 SEHNR, CDR2 FQNEAQ (reference sequence). The CDR3 protein is CASSLGGETPRRSEAFF. The CDR3 DNA follows: TGTGCCAGCAGCTTAGGGGGGGAGACCCCCCGCAGGTCTGAAGCTTTCTTT.

This clone was observed a single time. The gene calls are TRBV5-5 and TRBJ2-7; D ambiguous. This CDR3 spans 13 amino acids. The germline V and J ends were trimmed by 6 bases and 5 bases, with 15 bases remaining between them. Germline CDR1 is SGHKS and CDR2 is YYEKEE (reference sequence). CDR3 DNA sequence: TGTGCCAGCACCTCCATCGTGAGCCACGAGCAGTACTTC. Translating it yields CASTSIVSHEQYF.

This clone occurred once. V gene TRBV27 combines with J gene TRBJ1-4; 7 nucleotides line up with TRBD1. The germline gives CDR1 MNHEY, CDR2 SMNVEV (reference sequence). CDR3 size: 14 residues. The V and J ends lost 5 bases and 6 bases, in that order; junction bases with no gene match: 6. The CDR3 DNA sequence: TGTGCCAGCAGTCCGGGACAGCAATATGAAAAACTGTTTTTT. It encodes CASSPGQQYEKLFF.

The chain has TRBV29-1 and TRBJ1-1, with D uncertain. The CDR3 runs 10 residues. Trimming removed 6 bases at V and 6 bases at J, with 8 bases between. From germline, CDR1 is SQVTM and CDR2 ANQGSEA. This CDR3 reads CSVGVSEAFF. Here the CDR3 DNA reads TGCAGCGTCGGGGTCTCTGAAGCTTTCTTT.

The chain is built from TRBV27 and TRBJ2-1; TRBD2 agrees at 8 bases. In germline, CDR1 is MNHEY, CDR2 SMNVEV (reference sequence). V lost 5 bases to trimming and J lost 8 bases; unmatched junction nucleotides: 17. The CDR3 runs to 17 residues. The CDR3 reads CASSHPFREGGLDEQFF. In nucleotides, the CDR3 is TGTGCCAGCAGTCACCCCTTCCGGGAGGGGGGTCTCGATGAGCAGTTCTTC.

The genes are TRBV6-5 and TRBJ2-7; perhaps TRBD1 as D (6 bases). CDR1 and CDR2 from the germline V gene are MNHEY and SVGAGI. Trimming cost V 2 bases and J 0 bases, with 11 bases left between them. The length of the CDR3 is 15 residues. The CDR3 region has the DNA TGTGCCAGCAGTTACAGGGGACACCCCTCCTACGAGCAGTACTTC. Translated: CASSYRGHPSYEQYF.

This clone was found once. The chain carries TRBV29-1 and TRBJ2-1; TRBD2 matches at 11 bases. Trimming cost V 7 bases and J 7 bases; bases outside gene matches: 6. Germline values: CDR1 SQVTM, CDR2 ANQGSEA. The CDR3 covers 13 residues. CDR3 sequence reads: CSAGTSGENEQFF. DNA for the CDR3: TGCAGCGCCGGGACTAGCGGCGAGAATGAGCAGTTCTTC.

The rearrangement joins TRBV24-1 to TRBJ2-1; TRBD1 aligns across 9 bases. The CDR3 totals 16 residues. Germline V lookup: CDR1 KGHDR, CDR2 SFDVKD. J lost 4 bases, V lost 2 bases, and 5 bases had no gene match. The CDR3 is CATSDSGTGIYNEQFF. CDR3 coding DNA: TGTGCCACCAGTGATTCAGGGACAGGGATATACAATGAGCAGTTCTTC.

The chain carries TRBV7-9 and TRBJ2-1; TRBD2 matches at 12 bases. Germline V CDR1 and CDR2: SEHNR, FQNEAQ (reference sequence). The V gene end was trimmed by 7 bases and the J gene end by 10 bases; junction bases not matched to a gene: 8. This CDR3 spans 14 amino acids. This CDR3 reads CASKDRGLAGEQFF. CDR3 nucleotide sequence: TGTGCCAGCAAGGACAGAGGACTAGCGGGAGAGCAGTTCTTC.

CDR3 amino acids: CASSPTGYTGELFF. For the CDR3, the DNA is TGTGCCAGCAGCCCGACAGGTTACACCGGGGAGCTGTTTTTT. The J gene is TRBJ2-2, the V gene TRBV7-3; TRBD1 is a possible D gene (6 bases). The CDR3 sequence is 14 residues long. Trimming cost V 5 bases and J 3 bases, with 10 bases left between them. Germline CDR1 and CDR2: SGHTA and FQGTGA.

The chain couples TRBV27 to TRBJ1-3, with a tentative D call TRBD1 (5 bases). Trimming removed 4 bases from V and 3 bases from J, with 13 bases in between. The CDR3 has 15 residues. Germline V gives CDR1 MNHEY, CDR2 SMNVEV (reference sequence). The CDR3 DNA follows: TGTGCCAGCAGTTCCGCGGGGGGAGGTGGAAACACCATATATTTT. Translation gives CASSSAGGGGNTIYF.

This rearrangement joins TRBV28 to TRBJ2-5; 10 bases line up with TRBD2. From germline, CDR1 is MDHEN and CDR2 SYDVKM. The ends lost 5 bases at V and 1 base at J; junction bases unmatched: 10. The length of the CDR3 is 17 residues. CDR3 sequence (DNA): TGTGCCAGCAGTCTCCACGGGGCTAGCGGGAGCCAAGAGACCCAGTACTTC. The encoded protein is CASSLHGASGSQETQYF.

This chain links TRBV5-1 with TRBJ2-1; a possible D gene is TRBD1 (5 bases). Deletions cut 2 bases from V and 0 bases from J, with 15 bases between. The germline V gene has CDR1 SGHRS and CDR2 YFSETQ. The CDR3 length is 17 residues. CDR3 sequence reads: CASSFGTGPSSYNEQFF. The DNA for the CDR3 is TGCGCCAGCAGCTTCGGAACAGGTCCGAGCTCCTACAATGAGCAGTTCTTC.

J is TRBJ2-1 and V is TRBV9; perhaps TRBD1 as D (6 bases). The V and J ends lost 0 bases and 4 bases respectively, with 11 bases between them. Germline loops: CDR1 SGDLS, CDR2 YYNGEE. This CDR3 spans 15 amino acids. CDR3 in DNA: TGTGCCAGCAGCGTAGGCGAGGGGGTATACAATGAGCAGTTCTTC. It is translated as CASSVGEGVYNEQFF.

Only one count was recorded for this clone. The chain uses TRBV5-1 and TRBJ2-7; 9 bases agree with TRBD2. Per the germline V gene, CDR1 is SGHRS and CDR2 is YFSETQ. Trimming took 4 bases from V and 4 from J; bases not matched to a gene: 12. This CDR3 has 16 residues. DNA of the CDR3: TGCGCCAGCAGCGGGGGAGCGGGGGGAACTCCGTACGAGCAGTACTTC. Encoded protein: CASSGGAGGTPYEQYF. The full variable domain, completed using reference TRBV5-1 and TRBJ2-7, is KAGVTQTPRYLIKTRGQQVTLSCSPISGHRSVSWYQQTPGQGLQFLFEYFSETQRNKGNFPGRFSGRQFSNSRSEMNVSTLELGDSALYLCASSGGAGGTPYEQYFGPGTRLTVT.